This T cell receptor delta chain is drawn from a study of gamma-delta T cells after stem cell transplantation. This clone turned up a few times. TCRdb lists the protein of a much larger clone for this DNA, which differs at residue 10, so this is likely a read error; the protein given here is translated from the DNA itself. TCRdb called clones anew from the RT-PCR reads with CATT. The sample holds more than 15,000 delta-chain clones, almost 9.5% seen once. V lost 1 base to trimming and J lost 2 bases, with 25 bases between them. Germline CDR1 is GEAIGNYY and CDR2 is EKD. The CDR3 length is 19 residues.

The specimen sequenced was gamma-delta T cells. The clonotype originates from a human donor. It is not recorded whose cells these are; they may come from a transplant donor. J is TRDJ1 and V is TRDV2, with D perhaps matching TRDD3 (5 bases). CDR3 region: CACDTITIGEVPGTDKLIF. In nucleotides, the CDR3 is TGTGCCTGTGACACAATTACGATAGGGGAGGTTCCGGGGACCGATAAACTCATCTTT.